This T cell receptor beta chain was recorded in a study of long-term antiretroviral therapy in people with HIV. General study points: Repertoires in HIV (unlike those of controls) had narrower CDR3 length ranges.

This CDR3 has 15 amino acids. Per the germline V gene, CDR1 is SGHRS and CDR2 is YFSETQ. Trimming took off 4 bases at V and 3 bases at J, with 14 bases between the two ends. The authors ran the immunoSEQ assay, v3.0, at survey level. Repertoires were generated with immunoSEQ multiplex PCR, while TCRdb's copy carries only in-frame clones and drops some. This sample carries roughly 15,000 clones, 70% to 90% of them seen once, and the ten largest clones take 12%. This clone showed up just a few times. Its specificity is unknown. Sequences were derived from unsorted PBMCs, sampled 6.9 years after starting antiretroviral therapy. This sequence originates from a man aged 45-60 years with HIV. V usage is TRBV5-1 and J usage is TRBJ2-1; D remains unclear. The CDR3 sequence is CASSRDSWGYNEQFF. The CDR3 coding sequence is TGCGCCAGCAGCCGTGACTCGTGGGGCTACAATGAGCAGTTCTTC.